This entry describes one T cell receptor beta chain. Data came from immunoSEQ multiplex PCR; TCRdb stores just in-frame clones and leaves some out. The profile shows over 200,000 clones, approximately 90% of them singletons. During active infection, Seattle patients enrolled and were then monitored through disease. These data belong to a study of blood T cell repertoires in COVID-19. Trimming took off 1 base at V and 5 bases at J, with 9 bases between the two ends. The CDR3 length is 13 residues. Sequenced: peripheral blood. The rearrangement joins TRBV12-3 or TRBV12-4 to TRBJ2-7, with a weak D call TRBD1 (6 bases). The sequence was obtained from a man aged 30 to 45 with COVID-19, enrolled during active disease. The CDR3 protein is CASSLVGGNEQYF. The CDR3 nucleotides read TGTGCCAGCAGTTTAGTAGGGGGTAACGAGCAGTACTTC.